The rows below give T cell receptor beta chains drawn from one sample of a study of shared clonotypes between healthy human individuals. This table comes from immunoSEQ multiplex PCR, and its TCRdb copy is limited to in-frame clones, with some not included. The sample includes roughly 590,000 clones, about 95% of them seen just once. Sequencing used naive CD8+ T cells sorted from blood. These receptor sequences come from a young woman in good health. Both conserved end residues are part of each CDR3. D genes are given only for firm matches. The size of a clone is reported for some rows only, either as once, few or many, or as a class for expanded clones.

V	size	D	J	DNA	CDR3
TRBV13	-	TRBD1	TRBJ1-1	TGTGCCAGCAGCCCCGGGACAGGGGACACTGAAGCTTTCTTT	CASSPGTGDTEAFF
TRBV27	once	-	TRBJ2-7	TGTGCCAGCAGCCCAGCGGCACGGGGCTCCTACGAGCAGTACTTC	CASSPAARGSYEQYF
TRBV7-9	-	-	TRBJ2-3	TGTGCCAGCAGCCAAACCCCGGGGGCTGGGACGCAGTATTTT	CASSQTPGAGTQYF
TRBV4-1	-	-	TRBJ2-2	TGCGCCAGCAGCCAAGCTCTCGCTACCACCGGGGAGCTGTTTTTT	CASSQALATTGELFF
TRBV5-6	once	-	TRBJ2-2	TGTGCCAGCAGCTTGCTAGGGGCCGGAGGTACCGGGGAGCTGTTTTTT	CASSLLGAGGTGELFF
TRBV6-4	-	-	TRBJ2-5	TGTGCCAGCAGTAGGTGGGTTAGTGAGACCCAGTACTTC	CASSRWVSETQYF
TRBV2	-	TRBD2	TRBJ2-1	TGTGCCAGCAGGGACCTAGCGGGAGTGCAGTTCTTC	CASRDLAGVQFF
TRBV7-8	-	-	TRBJ2-7	TGTGCCAGCAGCTTGGAATCGGACACCTACGAGCAGTACTTC	CASSLESDTYEQYF
TRBV27	-	-	TRBJ2-7	TGTGCCAGCAGTTTTTCTTTGGGAGTCCTCTCCTACGAGCAGTACTTC	CASSFSLGVLSYEQYF
TRBV6-1	-	-	TRBJ2-7	TGTGCCAGCAGCGGGGGGCCTTCCTACGAGCAGTACTTC	CASSGGPSYEQYF
TRBV27	-	TRBD2	TRBJ2-7	TGTGCCAGCAGTGAGCGGGAGGGCCCATACGAGCAGTACTTC	CASSEREGPYEQYF
TRBV28	-	TRBD2	TRBJ2-2	TGTGCCAGCAGTTTAGGCGGGAGGGCCCCCACCGGGGAGCTGTTTTTT	CASSLGGRAPTGELFF
TRBV28	-	TRBD1	TRBJ1-5	TGTGCCAGCAGTTTAACCGGACAGGGGGTGCCCCAGCATTTT	CASSLTGQGVPQHF
TRBV5-6	-	TRBD2	TRBJ2-7	TGTGCCAGCAGCGAGCGACTAGCGGGGGTCTACGAGCAGTACTTC	CASSERLAGVYEQYF
TRBV7-6	-	-	TRBJ2-7	TGTGCCAGCAGCCCAAACAGAGGGCGGGATGAGGGCGAGCAGTACTTC	CASSPNRGRDEGEQYF
TRBV5-4	-	-	TRBJ2-1	TGTGCCAGCAGCGGATGGGGCTACAATGAGCAGTTCTTC	CASSGWGYNEQFF
TRBV4-1	-	-	TRBJ2-6	TGCGCCAGCAGCCTATCCGCGGGTTCTGGGGCCAACGTCCTGACTTTC	CASSLSAGSGANVLTF
TRBV29-1	-	TRBD1	TRBJ1-2	TGCAGCGTTGAAATGGGGGACAGGGCCTCCTATGGCTACACCTTC	CSVEMGDRASYGYTF
TRBV9	-	-	TRBJ2-3	TGTGCCAGCAGCGTCGGCGAGGCATCGGCCACAGATACGCAGTATTTT	CASSVGEASATDTQYF
TRBV5-4	-	-	TRBJ2-2	TGTGCCAGCCAAGGGGAAGCCGGGGAGCTGTTTTTT	CASQGEAGELFF
TRBV5-1	-	-	TRBJ2-7	TGCGCCAGCAGCTTGGACTTCTCCTACGAGCAGTACTTC	CASSLDFSYEQYF
TRBV29-1	once	TRBD1	TRBJ2-7	TGCAGCGCGGATGCGGGACAGGACTCCTACGAGCAGTACTTC	CSADAGQDSYEQYF